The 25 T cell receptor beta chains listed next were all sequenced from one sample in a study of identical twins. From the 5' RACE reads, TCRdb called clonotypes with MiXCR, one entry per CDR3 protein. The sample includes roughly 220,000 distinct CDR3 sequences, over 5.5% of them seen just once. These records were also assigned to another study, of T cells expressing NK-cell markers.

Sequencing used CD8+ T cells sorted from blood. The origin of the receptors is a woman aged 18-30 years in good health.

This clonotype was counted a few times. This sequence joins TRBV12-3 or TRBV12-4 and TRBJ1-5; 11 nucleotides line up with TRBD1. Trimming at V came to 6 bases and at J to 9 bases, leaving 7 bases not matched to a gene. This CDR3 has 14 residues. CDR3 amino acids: CASSLGQGVSPQHF. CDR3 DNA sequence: TGTGCCAGCAGCTTGGGACAGGGGGTATCGCCCCAGCATTTT.

CDR3 in DNA: TGTGCCACCCAAAGCGGATCATCCTACAATGAGCAGTTCTTC. Encoded protein: CATQSGSSYNEQFF. This chain joins TRBV7-8 and TRBJ2-1; TRBD2 might be the D (5 bases). Germline CDR1 is SGHVS and CDR2 is FQNEAQ. This CDR3 comprises 14 residues. Trimming left V 10 bases short and J 1 base short, with 14 bases between.

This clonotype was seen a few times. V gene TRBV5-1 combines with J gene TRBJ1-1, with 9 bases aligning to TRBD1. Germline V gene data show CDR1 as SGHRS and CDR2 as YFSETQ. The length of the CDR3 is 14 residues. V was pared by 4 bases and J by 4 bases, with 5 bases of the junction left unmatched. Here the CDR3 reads CASSPGTGPTEAFF. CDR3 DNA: TGCGCCAGCAGCCCCGGGACAGGGCCCACTGAAGCTTTCTTT.

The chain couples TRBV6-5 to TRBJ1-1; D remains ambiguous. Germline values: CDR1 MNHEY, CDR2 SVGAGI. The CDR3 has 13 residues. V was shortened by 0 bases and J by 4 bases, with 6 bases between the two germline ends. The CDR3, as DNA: TGTGCCAGCAGTTACTCAGGTAGCACTGAAGCTTTCTTT. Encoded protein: CASSYSGSTEAFF.

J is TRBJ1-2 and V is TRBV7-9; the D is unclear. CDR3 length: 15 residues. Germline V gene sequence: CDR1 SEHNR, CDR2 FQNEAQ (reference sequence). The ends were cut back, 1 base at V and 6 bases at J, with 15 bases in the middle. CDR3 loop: CASSLGSALLNGYTF. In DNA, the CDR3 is TGTGCCAGCAGCTTAGGATCGGCCCTGCTCAATGGCTACACCTTC.

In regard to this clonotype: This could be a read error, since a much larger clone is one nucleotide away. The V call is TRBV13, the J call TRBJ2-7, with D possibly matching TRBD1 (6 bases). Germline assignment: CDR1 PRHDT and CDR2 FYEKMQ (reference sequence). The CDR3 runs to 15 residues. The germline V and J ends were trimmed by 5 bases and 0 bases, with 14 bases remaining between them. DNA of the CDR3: TGTGCCAGCAGCACACAGGGCGAGAGCTCCTACGAGCAGTACTTC. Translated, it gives CASSTQGESSYEQYF.

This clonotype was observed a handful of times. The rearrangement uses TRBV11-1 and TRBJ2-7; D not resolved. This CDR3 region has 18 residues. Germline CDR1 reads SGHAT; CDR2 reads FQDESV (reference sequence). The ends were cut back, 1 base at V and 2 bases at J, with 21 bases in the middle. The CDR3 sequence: CASSLEALRVDNTYEQYF. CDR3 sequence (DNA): TGTGCCAGCAGCTTAGAGGCTTTGCGTGTCGACAACACCTACGAGCAGTACTTC.

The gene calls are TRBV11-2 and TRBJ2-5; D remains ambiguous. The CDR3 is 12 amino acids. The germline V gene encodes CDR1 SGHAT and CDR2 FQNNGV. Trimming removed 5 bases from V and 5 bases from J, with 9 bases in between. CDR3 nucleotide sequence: TGTGCCAGCAGCCCCACTTCGGAGACCCAGTACTTC. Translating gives CASSPTSETQYF.

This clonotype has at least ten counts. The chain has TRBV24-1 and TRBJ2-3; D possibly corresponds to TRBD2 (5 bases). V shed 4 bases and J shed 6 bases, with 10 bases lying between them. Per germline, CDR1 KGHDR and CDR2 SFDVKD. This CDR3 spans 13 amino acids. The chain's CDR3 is CATSEASFDTQYF. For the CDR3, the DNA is TGTGCCACCAGTGAAGCTAGCTTCGATACGCAGTATTTT.

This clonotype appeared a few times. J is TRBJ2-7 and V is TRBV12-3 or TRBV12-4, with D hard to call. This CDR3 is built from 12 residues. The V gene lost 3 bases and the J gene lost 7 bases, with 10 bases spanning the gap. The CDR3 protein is CASSFGRGEQYF. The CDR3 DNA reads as TGTGCCAGCAGTTTCGGACGTGGAGAGCAGTACTTC.

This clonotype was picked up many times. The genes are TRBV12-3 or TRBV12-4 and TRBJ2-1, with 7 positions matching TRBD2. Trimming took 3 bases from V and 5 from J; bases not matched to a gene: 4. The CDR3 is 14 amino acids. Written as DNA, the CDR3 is TGTGCCAGCAGTTTGGGGGGGAGTGACAATGAGCAGTTCTTC. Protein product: CASSLGGSDNEQFF.

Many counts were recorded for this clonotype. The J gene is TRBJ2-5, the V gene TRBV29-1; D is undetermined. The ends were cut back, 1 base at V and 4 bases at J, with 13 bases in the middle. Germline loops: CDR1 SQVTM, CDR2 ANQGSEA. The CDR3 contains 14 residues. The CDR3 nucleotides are TGCAGCGTTGAAGGACAAAGATATGGAGAGACCCAGTACTTC. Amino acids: CSVEGQRYGETQYF. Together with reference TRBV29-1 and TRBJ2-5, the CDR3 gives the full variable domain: SAVISQKPSRDICQRGTSLTIQCQVDSQVTMMFWYRQQPGQSLTLIATANQGSEATYESGFVIDKFPISRPNLTFSTLTVSNMSPEDSSIYLCSVEGQRYGETQYFGPGTRLLVL.

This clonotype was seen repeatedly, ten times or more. CDR3 nucleotide sequence: TGTGCCAGCAGCCAAGAACTCTCGAGGGGGCGACGCGGATACGAGCAGTACTTC. Its translation is CASSQELSRGRRGYEQYF. The chain employs TRBV3-1 and TRBJ2-7; 7 nucleotides agree with TRBD1. J lost 4 bases, V lost 0 bases, and 15 bases had no gene match. Looked up from germline, CDR1 is LGHDT and CDR2 is YNNKEL (reference sequence). The CDR3 is made up of 18 amino acids.

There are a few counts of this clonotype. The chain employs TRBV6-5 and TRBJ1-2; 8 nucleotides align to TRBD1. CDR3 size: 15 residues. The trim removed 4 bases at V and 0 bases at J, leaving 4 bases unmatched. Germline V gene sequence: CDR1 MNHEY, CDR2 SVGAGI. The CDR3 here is CASSSTGVSNYGYTF. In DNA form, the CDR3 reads TGTGCCAGCAGTTCGACAGGGGTGTCTAACTATGGCTACACCTTC.

The CDR3 DNA reads as TGCGCCAGCAGTGAGTCTGTAGCGGGACGCACAGATACGCAGTATTTT. Translation gives CASSESVAGRTDTQYF. V usage is TRBV10-1 and J usage is TRBJ2-3; 8 bases align to TRBD2. This CDR3 has 16 amino acids. With V trimmed by 0 bases and J by 1 base, 3 bases remained unmatched. Germline CDR1 WNHNN, CDR2 SYGVQD (reference sequence).

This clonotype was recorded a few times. The CDR3 DNA follows: TGTGCCAGCAGCGCGAACACTGAAGCTTTCTTT. Residues: CASSANTEAFF. This chain links TRBV7-9 with TRBJ1-1; D gene unclear. Per the germline V gene, CDR1 is SEHNR and CDR2 is FQNEAQ (reference sequence). The V end was cut by 5 bases, the J end by 1 base, with 2 bases between. This CDR3 is 11 amino acids long. The whole variable domain, filled in from reference TRBV7-9 and TRBJ1-1, reads DTGVSQNPRHKITKRGQNVTFRCDPISEHNRLYWYRQTLGQGPEFLTYFQNEAQLEKSRLLSDRFSAERPKGSFSTLEIQRTEQGDSAMYLCASSANTEAFFGQGTRLTVV.

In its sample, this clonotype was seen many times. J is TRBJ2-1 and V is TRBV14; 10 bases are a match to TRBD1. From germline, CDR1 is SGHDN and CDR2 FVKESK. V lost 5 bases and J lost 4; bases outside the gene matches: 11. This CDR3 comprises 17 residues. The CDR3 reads CASSSTLTGGAYNEQFF. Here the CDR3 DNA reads TGTGCCAGCAGCTCTACTCTGACAGGGGGCGCGTACAATGAGCAGTTCTTC.

DNA for the CDR3: TGCAGTGCCGAGGCGGGACTGGTACACAATGAGCAGTTCTTC. Translating gives CSAEAGLVHNEQFF. The rearrangement links TRBV20-1 to TRBJ2-1; D perhaps matches TRBD2 (6 bases). The CDR3 covers 14 residues. Trimming took 6 bases from V and 5 from J, leaving 17 bases between them. The germline gives CDR1 DFQATT, CDR2 SNEGSKA (reference sequence).

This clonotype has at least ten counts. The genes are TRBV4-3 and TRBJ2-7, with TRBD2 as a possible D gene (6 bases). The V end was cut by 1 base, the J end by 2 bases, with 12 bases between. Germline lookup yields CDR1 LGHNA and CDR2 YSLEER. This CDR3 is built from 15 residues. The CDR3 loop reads CASSQARGTTYEQYF. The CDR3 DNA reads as TGCGCCAGCAGCCAAGCTCGCGGGACGACCTACGAGCAGTACTTC.

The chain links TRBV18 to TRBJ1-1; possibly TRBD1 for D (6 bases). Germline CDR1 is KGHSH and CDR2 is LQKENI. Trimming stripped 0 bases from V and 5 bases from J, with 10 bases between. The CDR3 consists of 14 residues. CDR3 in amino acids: CASSPPDRPTEAFF. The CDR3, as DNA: TGTGCCAGCTCACCACCCGACAGGCCGACTGAAGCTTTCTTT. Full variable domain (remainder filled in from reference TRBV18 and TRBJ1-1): NAGVMQNPRHLVRRRGQEARLRCSPMKGHSHVYWYRQLPEEGLKFMVYLQKENIIDESGMPKERFSAEFPKEGPSILRIQQVVRGDSAAYFCASSPPDRPTEAFFGQGTRLTVV.

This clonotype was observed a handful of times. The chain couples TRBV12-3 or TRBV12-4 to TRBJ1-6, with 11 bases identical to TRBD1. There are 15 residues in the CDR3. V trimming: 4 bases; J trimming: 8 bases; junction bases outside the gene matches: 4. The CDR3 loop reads CASSSDRGPYSPLHF. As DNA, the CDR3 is TGTGCCAGCAGTTCGGACAGGGGGCCTTATTCACCCCTCCACTTT.

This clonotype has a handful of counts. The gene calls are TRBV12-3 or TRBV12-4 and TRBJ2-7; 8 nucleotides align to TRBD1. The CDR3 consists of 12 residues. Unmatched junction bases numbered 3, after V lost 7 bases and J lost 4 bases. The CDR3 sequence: CASTRDRYEQYF. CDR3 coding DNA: TGTGCCAGCACCCGGGACAGGTACGAGCAGTACTTC.

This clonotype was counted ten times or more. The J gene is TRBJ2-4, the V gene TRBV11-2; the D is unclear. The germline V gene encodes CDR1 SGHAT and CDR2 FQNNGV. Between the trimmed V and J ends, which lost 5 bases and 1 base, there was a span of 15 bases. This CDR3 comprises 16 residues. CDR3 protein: CASSPRYVKAKNIQYF. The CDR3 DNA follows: TGTGCCAGCAGCCCTCGATATGTGAAGGCCAAAAACATTCAGTACTTC.

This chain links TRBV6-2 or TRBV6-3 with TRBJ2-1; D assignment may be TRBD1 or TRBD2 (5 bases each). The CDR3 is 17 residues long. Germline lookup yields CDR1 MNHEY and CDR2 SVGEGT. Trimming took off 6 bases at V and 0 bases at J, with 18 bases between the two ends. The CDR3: CASSLVAPGSSYNEQFF. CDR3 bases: TGTGCCAGCAGCCTTGTAGCTCCAGGGAGCTCCTACAATGAGCAGTTCTTC.

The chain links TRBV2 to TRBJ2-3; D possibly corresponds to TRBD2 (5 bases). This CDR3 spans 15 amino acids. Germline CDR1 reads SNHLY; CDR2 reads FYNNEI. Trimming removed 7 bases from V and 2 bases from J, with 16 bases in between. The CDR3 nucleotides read TGTGCCAGCACCGAGGGTGTGGGGTTCACAGATACGCAGTATTTT. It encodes CASTEGVGFTDTQYF. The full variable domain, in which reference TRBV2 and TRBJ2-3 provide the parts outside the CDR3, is EPEVTQTPSHQVTQMGQEVILRCVPISNHLYFYWYRQILGQKVEFLVSFYNNEISEKSEIFDDQFSVERPDGSNFTLKIRSTKLEDSAMYFCASTEGVGFTDTQYFGPGTRLTVL.